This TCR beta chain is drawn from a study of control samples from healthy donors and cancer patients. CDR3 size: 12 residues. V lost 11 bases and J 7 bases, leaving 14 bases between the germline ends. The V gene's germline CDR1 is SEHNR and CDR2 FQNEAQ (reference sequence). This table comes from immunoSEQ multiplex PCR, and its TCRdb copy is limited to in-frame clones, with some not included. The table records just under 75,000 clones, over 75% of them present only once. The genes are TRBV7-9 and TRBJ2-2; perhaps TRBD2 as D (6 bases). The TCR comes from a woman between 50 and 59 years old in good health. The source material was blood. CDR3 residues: CAGGAYFGELFF. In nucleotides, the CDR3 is TGTGCCGGAGGGGCGTACTTCGGGGAGCTGTTTTTT.